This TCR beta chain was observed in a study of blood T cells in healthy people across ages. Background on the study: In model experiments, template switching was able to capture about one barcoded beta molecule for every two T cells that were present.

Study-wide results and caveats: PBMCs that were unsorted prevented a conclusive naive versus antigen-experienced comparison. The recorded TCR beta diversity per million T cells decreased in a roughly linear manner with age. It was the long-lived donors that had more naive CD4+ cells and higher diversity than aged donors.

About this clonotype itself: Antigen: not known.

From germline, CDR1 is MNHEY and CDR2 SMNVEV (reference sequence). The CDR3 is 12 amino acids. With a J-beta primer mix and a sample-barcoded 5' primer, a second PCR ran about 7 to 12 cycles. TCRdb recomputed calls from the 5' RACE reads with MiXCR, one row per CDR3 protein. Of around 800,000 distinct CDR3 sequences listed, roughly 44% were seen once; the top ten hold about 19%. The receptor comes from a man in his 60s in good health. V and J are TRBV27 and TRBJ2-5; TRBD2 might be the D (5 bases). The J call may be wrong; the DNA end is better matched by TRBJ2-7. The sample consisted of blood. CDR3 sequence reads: CARRGIAYEQYF. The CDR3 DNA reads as TGTGCCCGGCGAGGGATCGCGTACGAGCAGTACTTC.